These 15 T cell receptor beta chains originate from one sample sequenced in a study of shared clonotypes between healthy human individuals (dated by TCRdb to the early 2020s). CD8 naive samples were obtained by positive selection for CCR7 among CD45RO-negative cells, yielding a CD45RA+CCR7+ population from which TemRA cells were excluded. Library preparation was by the immunoSEQ multiplex PCR assay. In TCRdb, the immuneACCESS table is reduced to in-frame sequences with V and J assigned. These tables do not hold every clone; where another copy was compared, an unresolved V gene accounts for under half, and the others remain unexplained. This sample has under 1 million clones in its table, and about 96% of those were observed once. Over 0.2% of the sample lies in the top ten. The sample taken for sequencing was naive CD8+ T cells sorted from blood. The cell subset or site tag for this specimen amounts to: CD45RA+CCR7+. All receptors come from a man aged 25 to 45 in good health.

The chain recombines TRBV4-1 with TRBJ2-7, with 9 positions matching TRBD2. The CDR3 consists of 16 residues. The V gene end was trimmed by 1 base and the J gene end by 2 bases; junction bases not matched to a gene: 6. Germline V lookup: CDR1 MGHRA, CDR2 YSYEKL. The CDR3 reads CASSQVQLAGAYEQYF. The CDR3 DNA reads as TGCGCCAGCAGCCAAGTCCAACTAGCGGGCGCCTACGAGCAGTACTTC.

V is TRBV29-1 and J is TRBJ2-3, with 9 bases fitting TRBD2. CDR1 and CDR2 from the germline V gene are SQVTM and ANQGSEA. Unmatched junction bases numbered 16, after V lost 7 bases and J lost 2 bases. This CDR3 region has 17 residues. Written as DNA, the CDR3 is TGCAGCGGGGAGGAGCGGGAGGCCTTATTAAACACAGATACGCAGTATTTT. This gives the protein CSGEEREALLNTDTQYF.

The chain employs TRBV19 and TRBJ2-1, with D unresolved. The ends were cut back, 4 bases at V and 1 base at J, with 14 bases in the middle. The CDR3 has 16 amino acids. Germline CDR1 LNHDA, CDR2 SQIVND (reference sequence). In nucleotides, the CDR3 is TGTGCCAGTAGTACACTGAGGCAGGAGTCCTACAATGAGCAGTTCTTC. It is translated as CASSTLRQESYNEQFF.

Details on this clone: Other DNA sequences within the sample encode an identical CDR3. V gene TRBV27 combines with J gene TRBJ2-7; D not resolved. Germline lookup yields CDR1 MNHEY and CDR2 SMNVEV (reference sequence). The V end lost 3 bases, the J end lost 0 bases, and 6 bases lay between the germline ends. The CDR3 is 13 amino acids. The CDR3 protein is CASSLAVSYEQYF. CDR3 DNA: TGTGCCAGCAGTTTGGCGGTCTCCTACGAGCAGTACTTC.

This chain uses TRBV2 with TRBJ2-7, with a weak D call TRBD1 (6 bases). Germline loops: CDR1 SNHLY, CDR2 FYNNEI. The CDR3 is 13 residues long. The V end lost 6 bases, the J end lost 2 bases, and 11 bases lay between the germline ends. CDR3 loop: CASREDSAYEQYF. For the CDR3, the DNA is TGTGCCAGCAGGGAGGACAGCGCCTACGAGCAGTACTTC.

This chain connects TRBV29-1 to TRBJ2-7, with 11 positions matching TRBD1. The CDR3 length is 12 residues. The V gene end was trimmed by 7 bases and the J gene end by 4 bases; junction bases not matched to a gene: 3. In germline, CDR1 is SQVTM, CDR2 ANQGSEA. The CDR3 is CSGGTGGYEQYF. In DNA form, the CDR3 reads TGCAGCGGCGGGACAGGGGGTTACGAGCAGTACTTC.

J is TRBJ2-1 and V is TRBV5-6; 9 nucleotides match TRBD2. Per germline, CDR1 SGHDT and CDR2 YYEEEE. V trimming: 2 bases; J trimming: 6 bases; junction bases outside the gene matches: 6. The CDR3 spans 15 residues. CDR3 region: CASSFGSGSLNEQFF. Here the CDR3 DNA reads TGTGCCAGCAGCTTCGGTAGCGGGAGTCTCAATGAGCAGTTCTTC.

This chain uses TRBV5-6 with TRBJ1-2; D unclear. CDR1 is SGHDT, CDR2 YYEEEE, per germline. The CDR3 sequence is 12 residues long. The V and J ends lost 4 bases and 4 bases respectively, with 8 bases between them. The CDR3 DNA sequence: TGTGCCAGCAGCCCCGGCTCCTATGGCTACACCTTC. It yields the protein CASSPGSYGYTF.

V is TRBV5-1 and J is TRBJ2-1, with TRBD2 identical over 12 bases. The CDR3 spans 16 residues. The J segment lost 8 bases and the V segment lost 4 bases, leaving 10 bases of the junction unmatched. CDR1 is SGHRS and CDR2 is YFSETQ in the germline V gene. CDR3 in DNA: TGCGCCAGCAGCCTACCGCCTAGCGGGAGGGAGTATGAGCAGTTCTTC. Translated, it gives CASSLPPSGREYEQFF.

V usage is TRBV7-6 and J usage is TRBJ2-3; 9 bases match TRBD2. The CDR3 has 14 amino acids. V lost 3 bases and J lost 3; bases outside the gene matches: 1. Germline-derived CDR1 and CDR2 are SGHVS and FNYEAQ. The DNA of the CDR3 is TGTGCCAGCAGCTTTGGACTAGCGACAGATACGCAGTATTTT. This translates into CASSFGLATDTQYF.

The rearrangement uses TRBV11-2 and TRBJ2-2, with D unresolved. The length of the CDR3 is 16 residues. The V end was cut by 5 bases, the J end by 4 bases, with 17 bases between. Germline CDR1 reads SGHAT; CDR2 reads FQNNGV. The CDR3 spells CASSLGSIYGTGELFF. CDR3 nucleotides: TGTGCCAGCAGCCTAGGGTCAATCTACGGCACCGGGGAGCTGTTTTTT. The complete variable domain, with remaining parts taken from reference TRBV11-2 and TRBJ2-2, reads EAGVAQSPRYKIIEKRQSVAFWCNPISGHATLYWYQQILGQGPKLLIQFQNNGVVDDSQLPKDRFSAERLKGVDSTLKIQPAKLEDSAVYLCASSLGSIYGTGELFFGEGSRLTVL.

The V call is TRBV28, the J call TRBJ2-5; D gene ambiguous. Per germline, CDR1 MDHEN and CDR2 SYDVKM. The CDR3 runs to 14 residues. Trimming pared 5 bases from V and 3 bases from J, leaving 13 bases between. This CDR3 reads CASSTVGAKETQYF. Written as DNA, the CDR3 is TGTGCCAGCAGTACGGTTGGAGCGAAAGAGACCCAGTACTTC.

Regarding this clone: This specimen includes other DNA sequences encoding the same CDR3. J is TRBJ2-3 and V is TRBV14; D is ambiguous. The CDR3 extends over 13 amino acids. Trimming left V 0 bases short and J 2 bases short, with 3 bases between. Germline CDR1 reads SGHDN; CDR2 reads FVKESK. The CDR3 loop reads CASSQDPTDTQYF. In DNA form, the CDR3 reads TGTGCCAGCAGCCAAGACCCCACAGATACGCAGTATTTT.

This chain connects TRBV5-1 to TRBJ2-7; D remains ambiguous. CDR1 is SGHRS and CDR2 is YFSETQ in the germline V gene. The CDR3 extends over 13 amino acids. Trimming removed 2 bases from V and 3 bases from J, with 9 bases in between. CDR3 sequence reads: CASSLGPRYEQYF. The CDR3 nucleotides are TGCGCCAGCAGCTTAGGACCGCGCTACGAGCAGTACTTC.

The V and J genes are TRBV4-1 and TRBJ2-5; 9 nucleotides agree with TRBD2. Losses at the gene ends were 3 bases for V and 3 bases for J; bases not matched to a gene: 5. There are 15 residues in the CDR3. Per germline, CDR1 MGHRA and CDR2 YSYEKL. The CDR3 DNA is TGCGCCAGCAGCCAGACGTCTAGCGGGAAAGAGACCCAGTACTTC. It is translated as CASSQTSSGKETQYF.